Sequencing of this TCR beta chain was carried out in a study of regulatory T cells in long-lasting Graves disease. The table lists this clonotype with a few counts. Trimming at V came to 7 bases and at J to 4 bases, leaving 6 bases not matched to a gene. This CDR3 contains 13 residues. Per the germline V gene, CDR1 is SQVTM and CDR2 is ANQGSEA. Relying on iRepertoire HTBI primers and Arm-PCR of CDR3 regions, the team built TCR beta libraries. TCRdb redid the calling of the multiplex PCR reads with MiXCR, one entry per CDR3 protein. The repertoire consists of a few hundred thousand distinct CDR3 sequences, with 16% occurring once and the leading ten covering 25% to 30%. As for time point: newly diagnosed GD, antithyroid drugs for less than 3 months. The authors made the TCR library using RNA they extracted from PBMCs. The data also belong to a second study, concerning T cells in Graves' hyperthyroidism and ophthalmopathy.

The sample in question was peripheral blood mononuclear cells (PBMCs), obtained at new diagnosis, from a patient treated with antithyroid drugs. The chain is built from TRBV29-1 and TRBJ2-3; 9 bases line up with TRBD1. The TCR sequence derives from a man in his forties or fifties with Graves disease. In nucleotides, the CDR3 is TGCAGCGGAACAGGGGGCTGGGCAGATACGCAGTATTTT. This encodes CSGTGGWADTQYF.